The rows below give T cell receptor beta chains drawn from one sample of a study of blood T cell repertoires in COVID-19. The assay was immunoSEQ multiplex PCR, and TCRdb's table has in-frame clones only and misses some. The table records approximately 260,000 clones, roughly nine tenths of them present only once. The specimen sequenced was peripheral blood. The receptor set was obtained from a man aged 50 or older with acute or convalescent COVID-19. CDR3s include the opening cysteine and the closing phenylalanine or tryptophan. D genes are given only for firm matches. Where a row states a size, it is once, few, many or the class of an expanded clone; other rows omit it.

TRBJ2-1	TRBD2	TRBV11-3	.	TGTGCCAGCAGCTTAGAAGGTAGCGGGGGGAATGAGCAGTTCTTC	CASSLEGSGGNEQFF
TRBJ2-6	.	TRBV5-6	.	TGTGCCAGCAGCAATGGACTGTACTCTGGGGCCAACGTCCTGACTTTC	CASSNGLYSGANVLTF
TRBJ1-1	.	TRBV14	.	TGTGCCAGCAGCCACGAGGTCTGGACTGAAGCTTTCTTT	CASSHEVWTEAFF
TRBJ2-2	.	TRBV11-2	.	TGTGCCAGCAGCCCGACAGGCACGAACACCGGGGAGCTGTTTTTT	CASSPTGTNTGELFF
TRBJ2-7	.	TRBV29-1	.	TGCAGCGTCGAAGTCCTGTACGAGCAGTACTTC	CSVEVLYEQYF
TRBJ1-4	.	TRBV27	.	TGTGCCAGCAGTTTTCCCCCCTTTGAAAAACTGTTTTTT	CASSFPPFEKLFF
TRBJ2-6	.	TRBV6-5	.	TGTGCCAGCAGTTACGTGGGGGCGCGTGGGGCCAACGTCCTGACTTTC	CASSYVGARGANVLTF
TRBJ2-5	.	TRBV5-5	.	TGTGCCAGCAGCTTAGGCAGGTACCAAGAGACCCAGTACTTC	CASSLGRYQETQYF
TRBJ1-5	.	TRBV12-3/TRBV12-4	.	TGTGCCAGCAAATTGTATAGCAATCAGCCCCAGCATTTT	CASKLYSNQPQHF
TRBJ2-3	.	TRBV9	.	TGTGCCAGCAGCGTAGACAGAGCTTTGTATTTT	CASSVDRALYF
TRBJ1-2	TRBD1	TRBV2	.	TGTGCCAGCAGTTCCGGGACAGGGGGCGTGGAACTGTATGGCTACACCTTC	CASSSGTGGVELYGYTF
TRBJ2-2	TRBD1	TRBV3-1/TRBV3-2	.	TGTGCCAGCAGCCGATGGACAGGGGACACCGGGGAGCTGTTTTTT	CASSRWTGDTGELFF
TRBJ2-7	TRBD1	TRBV29-1	.	TGCAGCGTTGAGACTCGGGACAGACATCGCAACGAGCAGTACTTC	CSVETRDRHRNEQYF
TRBJ1-5	.	TRBV6-4	.	TGTGCCAGCAGTGTCAGGCCAGACCAGCCCCAGCATTTT	CASSVRPDQPQHF
TRBJ1-1	.	TRBV6-5	once	TGTGCCAGCAGTTACATGGGCGGGGGTGAAGCTTTCTTT	CASSYMGGGEAFF